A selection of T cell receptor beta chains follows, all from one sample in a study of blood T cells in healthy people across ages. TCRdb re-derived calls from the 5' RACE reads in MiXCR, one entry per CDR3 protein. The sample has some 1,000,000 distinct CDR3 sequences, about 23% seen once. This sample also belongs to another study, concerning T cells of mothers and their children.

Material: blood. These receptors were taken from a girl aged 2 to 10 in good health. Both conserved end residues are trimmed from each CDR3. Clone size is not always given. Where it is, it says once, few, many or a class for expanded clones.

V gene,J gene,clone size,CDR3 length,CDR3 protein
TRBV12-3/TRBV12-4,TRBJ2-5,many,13,ASSISGGGWETQY
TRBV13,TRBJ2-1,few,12,ASSLGPGATEQF
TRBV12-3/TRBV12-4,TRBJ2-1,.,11,ASSLARGDEQF
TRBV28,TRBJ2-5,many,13,ASSRQRLLQETQY
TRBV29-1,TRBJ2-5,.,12,SGRRDRRQETQY
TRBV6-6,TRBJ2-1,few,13,ASTPAGVAWGEQF
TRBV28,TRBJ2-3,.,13,ASSQRVSFIDTQY
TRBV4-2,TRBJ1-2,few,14,ASSQVGRDRGDGYT
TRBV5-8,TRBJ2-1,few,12,ASSLGGTANEQF
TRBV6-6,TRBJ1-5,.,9,ASSYRDRVH
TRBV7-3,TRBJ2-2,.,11,ASSAPPTGELF
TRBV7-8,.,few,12,ASKGREKYNEQF
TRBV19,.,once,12,ASSIQGFTYEQY
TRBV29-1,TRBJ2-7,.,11,SVLTGVKYEQY
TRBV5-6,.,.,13,ASSPPGLISYEQY
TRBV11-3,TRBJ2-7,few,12,ASSLVPSSYEQY
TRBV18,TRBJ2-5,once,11,ASSNPILEAQY
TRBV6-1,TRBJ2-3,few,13,ASNGQRGGADTQY
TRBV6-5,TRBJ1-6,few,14,ASSYQFDRHVSPLH
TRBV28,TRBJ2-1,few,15,ASSLTLSGGIYNEQF
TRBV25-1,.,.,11,ASSEELLNEQF
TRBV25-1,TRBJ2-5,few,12,ASSESGLEETQY
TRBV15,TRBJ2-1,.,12,ATSHGDKYNEQF
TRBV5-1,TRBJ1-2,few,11,ASSLHLGQGRS
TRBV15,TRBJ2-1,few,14,ATSGGQAAPYNEQF
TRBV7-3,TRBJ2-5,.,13,ASSKEAGEQETQY
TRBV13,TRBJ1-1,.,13,ASSFHGRETTEAF
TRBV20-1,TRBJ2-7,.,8,SAGIYEQY
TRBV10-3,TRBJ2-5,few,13,AISEWGREQETQY
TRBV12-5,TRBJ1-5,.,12,ASGRDRSREPQH
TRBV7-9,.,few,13,ASARSGDWSNEQF
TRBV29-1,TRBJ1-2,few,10,SVLREDYGYT
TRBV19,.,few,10,ASSIGADEQF
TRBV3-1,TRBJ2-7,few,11,ASSQDTDYEQY
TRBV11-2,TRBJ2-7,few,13,ASSFYQSLSYEQY
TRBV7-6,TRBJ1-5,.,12,ASSARGYGQPQH
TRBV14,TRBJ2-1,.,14,ASSRAGTDLFDEQS
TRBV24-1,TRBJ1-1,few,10,ATSSGGNNAF
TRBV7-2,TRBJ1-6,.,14,ASSLSIGGRNSPLH
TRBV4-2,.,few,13,ASSHGLAGSYEQY
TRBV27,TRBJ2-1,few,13,ASSLRGAPYNEQF
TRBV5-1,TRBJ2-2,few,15,ASSSTVTSGNTGELF